These 3 T cell receptor beta chains originate from one sample sequenced in a study of T cell responses to AZD1222 COVID-19 vaccine. Here immunoSEQ multiplex PCR was the method, and the copy in TCRdb shows in-frame clones only, minus some. The table shows 90,000 to 150,000 clones, with approximately 90% occurring only once. The sequences come from peripheral blood, collected 28 days after the second dose of the MenACWY control vaccine. These receptors all stem from an adult who received the MenACWY meningococcal vaccine as a control.

The table lists this clone with a few counts. This rearrangement joins TRBV7-9 to TRBJ2-7; 9 bases are a match to TRBD1. The CDR3 spans 16 residues. The V and J ends lost 1 base and 0 bases, in that order; junction bases with no gene match: 4. In germline, CDR1 is SEHNR, CDR2 FQNEAQ (reference sequence). The CDR3 region has the DNA TGTGCCAGCAGCTTAGGCGGGACAGGGAGCTCCTACGAGCAGTACGTC. This codes for CASSLGGTGSSYEQYV.

This clone was detected only once. The V gene is TRBV27, the J gene TRBJ1-1; no definite D call. Trimming took off 5 bases at V and 5 bases at J, with 12 bases between the two ends. This CDR3 has 13 residues. Germline CDR1 and CDR2: MNHEY and SMNVEV (reference sequence). This CDR3 is CASSVGTGTEAFF. The CDR3 DNA is TGTGCCAGCAGTGTGGGAACCGGGACTGAAGCTTTCTTT.

The V and J genes are TRBV6-2 or TRBV6-3 and TRBJ1-2; 9 bases fit TRBD1. CDR1 and CDR2 (germline): MNHEY, SVGEGT. The CDR3 has 16 residues. The trim removed 6 bases at V and 3 bases at J, leaving 11 bases unmatched. CDR3 bases: TGTGCCAGCAGCACCGCCGACAGGGGGAGAGACTATGGCTACACCTTC. Translating it yields CASSTADRGRDYGYTF.